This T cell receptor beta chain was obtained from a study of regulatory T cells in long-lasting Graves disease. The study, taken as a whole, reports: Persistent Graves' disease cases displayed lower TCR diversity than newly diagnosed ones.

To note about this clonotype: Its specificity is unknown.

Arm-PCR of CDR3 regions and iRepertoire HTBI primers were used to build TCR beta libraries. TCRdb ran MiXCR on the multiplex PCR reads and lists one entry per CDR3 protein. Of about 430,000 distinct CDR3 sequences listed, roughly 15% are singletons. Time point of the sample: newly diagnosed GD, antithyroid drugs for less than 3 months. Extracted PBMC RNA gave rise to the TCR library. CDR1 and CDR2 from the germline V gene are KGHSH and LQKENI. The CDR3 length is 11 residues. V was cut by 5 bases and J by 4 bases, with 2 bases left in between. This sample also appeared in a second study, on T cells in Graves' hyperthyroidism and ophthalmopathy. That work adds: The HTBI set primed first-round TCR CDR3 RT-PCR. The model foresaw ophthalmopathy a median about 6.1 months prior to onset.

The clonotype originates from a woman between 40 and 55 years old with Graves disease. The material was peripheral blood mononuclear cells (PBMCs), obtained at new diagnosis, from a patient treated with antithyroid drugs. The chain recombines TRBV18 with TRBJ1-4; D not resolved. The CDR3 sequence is CASSINEKLFF. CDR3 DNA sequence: TGTGCCAGCTCAATTAATGAAAAACTGTTTTTT.